This T cell receptor beta chain emerged from a study of post-analysis software for immune sequencing data. Study outcomes and limitations: In patients, 4 to 6 TRBV segments were more frequent than in controls, with TRBV5-6, TRBV5-1 and TRBV20-1 among them.

Incorporated into the TCR beta cDNA libraries were unique molecular identifiers, which served to reduce PCR and sequencing biases. TCRdb re-called the PCR reads through MiXCR, storing one row per CDR3 protein. The table records more than 350,000 distinct CDR3 sequences, over 30% of them present only once. The CDR3 spans 14 residues. V lost 0 bases to trimming and J lost 5 bases, with 9 bases between them. Per germline, CDR1 SGHRS and CDR2 YFSETQ. About this clonotype itself: What it recognizes is unknown.

The specimen sequenced was blood. The origin of this receptor is a girl aged 2 to 9 with multiple sclerosis. This chain joins TRBV5-1 and TRBJ2-1, with D uncertain. The CDR3 is CASSLVKGNNEQFF. CDR3 coding DNA: TGCGCCAGCAGCTTGGTTAAGGGTAACAATGAGCAGTTCTTC.